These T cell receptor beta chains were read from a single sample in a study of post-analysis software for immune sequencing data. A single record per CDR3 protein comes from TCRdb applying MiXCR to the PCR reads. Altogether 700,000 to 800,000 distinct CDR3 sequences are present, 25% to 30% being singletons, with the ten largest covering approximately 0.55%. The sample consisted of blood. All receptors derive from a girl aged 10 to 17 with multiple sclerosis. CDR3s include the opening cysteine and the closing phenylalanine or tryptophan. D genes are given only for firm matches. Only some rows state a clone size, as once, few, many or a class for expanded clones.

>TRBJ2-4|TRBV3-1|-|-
TGTGCCAGCAGCCAAGCTGACAGTAGCAGGGAGCAGTACTTC
CASSQADSSREQYF
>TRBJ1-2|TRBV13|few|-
TGTGCCAGCAGCTCCGGGACACCGGTGGCTAACTATGGCTACACCTTC
CASSSGTPVANYGYTF
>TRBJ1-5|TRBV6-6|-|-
TGTGCCAGCACGCTGGCCGCCAATCAGCCCCAGCATTTT
CASTLAANQPQHF
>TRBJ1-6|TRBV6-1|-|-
TGTGCCAGCAGTGCTGCAGGACAGTCTTCACCCCTCCACTTT
CASSAAGQSSPLHF
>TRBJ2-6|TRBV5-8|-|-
TGTGCCAGCAGCTTGACAGGTTCCTCTAGGGCCAACGTCCTGACTTTC
CASSLTGSSRANVLTF
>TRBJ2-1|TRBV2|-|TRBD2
TGTGCCAGCAGTGAAACGGGGATTAGCGGGGGGGCCGAGCAGTTCTTC
CASSETGISGGAEQFF
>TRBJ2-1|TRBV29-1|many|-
TGCAGCGTTGCAACAGGGAGGAATGAGCAGTTCTTC
CSVATGRNEQFF
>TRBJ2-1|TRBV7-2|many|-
TGCGCCAGCAGCTTGGTTAGTAATGAGCAGTTCTTC
CASSLVSNEQFF
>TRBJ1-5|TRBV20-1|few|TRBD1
TGCAGTGCTAGAGCCGACACAGGGGTTCTACAGCCCCAGCATTTT
CSARADTGVLQPQHF
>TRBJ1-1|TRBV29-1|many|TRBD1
TGCAGCGTTGGGACAGGGGGGAACACTGAAGCTTTCTTT
CSVGTGGNTEAFF
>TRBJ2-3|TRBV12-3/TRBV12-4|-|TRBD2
TGTGCCAGCAGTTTCCCTAGCGGAGTGGTCGCAGATACGCAGTATTTT
CASSFPSGVVADTQYF
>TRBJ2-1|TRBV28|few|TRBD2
TGTGCCAGCAGTTTAGAAGGACTAGCGGATGAGCAGTTCTTC
CASSLEGLADEQFF
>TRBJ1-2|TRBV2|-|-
TGTGCCAGCACCCCCAAGGGGACATCGGCCTATGGCTACACCTTC
CASTPKGTSAYGYTF
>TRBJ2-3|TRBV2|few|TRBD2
TGTGCCAGCAGCCGGATTGCTAGCGGAAGCACAGATACGCAGTATTTT
CASSRIASGSTDTQYF
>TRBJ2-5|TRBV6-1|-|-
TGTGCCGCAACTCGGGGGGCTGGTTGGGAGACCCAGTACTTC
CAATRGAGWETQYF
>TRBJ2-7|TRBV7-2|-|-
TGTGCCAGCAGCATACCTAGTGGCGGGACGGGCTACGAGCAGTACTTC
CASSIPSGGTGYEQYF
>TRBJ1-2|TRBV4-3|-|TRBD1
TGCGCCAGCAGCCAAGATCTCGGACAGGGGCTTTATGGCTACACCTTC
CASSQDLGQGLYGYTF